This T cell receptor (beta chain) was sequenced in a study of blood T cell repertoires in COVID-19. The wider study: The analysed material was cDNA or gDNA that came from T cells, B-cell-depleted T cells, or PBMCs.

The germline CDR1 and CDR2 sequences are DFQATT and SNEGSKA (reference sequence). The CDR3 consists of 13 residues. V was pared by 3 bases and J by 6 bases, with 12 bases between. Source study methods: Amplification of reference gene primers was used by the study to estimate nucleated cell counts. Sequencing used immunoSEQ multiplex PCR; TCRdb keeps in-frame clones, though not all of them. From that table come the V and J calls and clone size; the DNA was used to work out D and trimming. Of 90,000 to 100,000 clones listed, roughly 85% were seen once; the top ten hold 15% to 20%. Source material: peripheral blood. This chain uses TRBV20-1 with TRBJ1-5; D is unclear. The sequence came from a woman aged 55-69 years with COVID-19, enrolled during active disease. The CDR3: CSASGEGGQPQHF. CDR3 coding DNA: TGCAGTGCTAGTGGAGAGGGAGGTCAGCCCCAGCATTTT.